Listed below are T cell receptor beta chains from one sample, sequenced in a study of tissue T cells after allogeneic stem cell transplantation. TCRdb's table, derived via immunoSEQ multiplex PCR, lists solely in-frame clones and lacks some. The sample holds 900 or so clones, about 40% seen once. The material was transverse colon tissue, obtained at autopsy. These TCRs come from a female patient aged 40-69 years with steroid-refractory graft-versus-host disease after an allogeneic stem cell transplant. Some T cells may be transferred from the graft donor. Both conserved end residues are part of each CDR3. The D gene is left open where the match is weak. Size is stated for part of the rows, as once, few or many counts, or as a class when the clone is expanded.

NA	TRBV29-1	TRBJ2-7	TRBD2	TGCAGCGTCCTCGGGACTAGCTACGAGCAGTACTTC	CSVLGTSYEQYF
few	TRBV3-1/TRBV3-2	TRBJ1-2	NA	TGTGCCAGCAGCCAAGTTCAGGGATATGGCTACACCTTC	CASSQVQGYGYTF
NA	TRBV28	TRBJ2-1	NA	TGTGCCAGCAGCCCCCCCATGTGGCGAAACACCTACAATGAGCAGTTCTTC	CASSPPMWRNTYNEQFF
NA	TRBV9	TRBJ2-2	NA	TGTGCCAGCAGCGTAGGCCCCACCGGGGAGCTGTTTTTT	CASSVGPTGELFF
few	TRBV9	TRBJ2-5	NA	TGTGCCAGCAGCGTAGGGTCCAAGTCTACGGAGACCCAGTACTTC	CASSVGSKSTETQYF
NA	TRBV7-9	TRBJ1-2	NA	TGTGCCAGCAGCCCCGGGGGGGATGGCTACACCTTC	CASSPGGDGYTF
NA	TRBV6-5	TRBJ1-4	TRBD1	TGTGCCAGCAAAACAGGGGGTGCTAATGAAAAACTGTTTTTT	CASKTGGANEKLFF
NA	TRBV6-1	TRBJ2-7	TRBD2	TGTGCCAGCAGTGAAGCTCCTAGCGGGAGTCCCTACGAGCAGTACTTC	CASSEAPSGSPYEQYF
NA	TRBV5-1	TRBJ2-1	TRBD2	TGCGCCAGCAGCTTGGGACTAGCGGGTTACAATGAGCAGTTCTTC	CASSLGLAGYNEQFF
NA	TRBV7-9	TRBJ1-1	NA	TGTGCCAGCAGCTTAAGTAACACTGAAGCTTTCTTT	CASSLSNTEAFF
NA	TRBV7-7	TRBJ1-5	NA	TGTGCCAGCAGCTTAGGGTGGGGTCAGCCCCAGCATTTT	CASSLGWGQPQHF
NA	TRBV4-1	TRBJ2-2	NA	TGCGCCAGCAGCCTGTCAGAATCGAACACCGGGGAGCTGTTTTTT	CASSLSESNTGELFF
medium-sized	TRBV19	TRBJ1-5	NA	TGTGCCAGTAGCAAAGACAGTACCCAACTTCAGCCCCAGCATTTT	CASSKDSTQLQPQHF
few	TRBV7-9	TRBJ2-2	TRBD1	TGTGCCAGCAGCTTGGAGTCAGGGGGCGGGGAGCTGTTTTTT	CASSLESGGGELFF
few	TRBV4-1	TRBJ2-7	TRBD2	TGCGCCAGCAGCCAAGAGGGAGCGGGAGCCCCCGACGAGCAGTACTTC	CASSQEGAGAPDEQYF
hyperexpanded	TRBV3-1/TRBV3-2	TRBJ2-7	NA	TGTGCCAGCAGCCAATGGACCGAGCAGTACTTC	CASSQWTEQYF
NA	TRBV9	TRBJ1-2	NA	TGTGCCAGCAGCGTAGAAGTGGGGATGGGCGGCTACACCTTC	CASSVEVGMGGYTF
NA	TRBV11-2	TRBJ1-2	NA	TGTGCCAGCAGCTTTTCAAGGGGCAGTGGCTACACCTTC	CASSFSRGSGYTF
NA	TRBV5-1	TRBJ2-2	NA	TGCGCCAGCAGCCCAATTACCGGGGAGCTGTTTTTT	CASSPITGELFF
few	TRBV10-3	TRBJ1-6	NA	TGTGCCATCAACGAAGGGGGGACCTCCTATAATTCACCCCTCCACTTT	CAINEGGTSYNSPLHF
hyperexpanded	TRBV9	TRBJ2-1	TRBD1	TGTGCCAGCAGCGCTAGGCCGTGGACAGGGTTAAACAATGAGCAGTTCTTC	CASSARPWTGLNNEQFF
few	TRBV10-2	TRBJ2-7	NA	TGCGCCAGCGGGCCGGCGGGATACGAGCAGTACTTC	CASGPAGYEQYF
few	TRBV24-1	TRBJ2-7	NA	TGTGCCACCAGTGACTCGGCCAGGGTAGGCTCCTACGAGCAGTACTTC	CATSDSARVGSYEQYF
NA	TRBV6-1	TRBJ1-5	NA	TGTGCCAGCAGTGAATTGCGGGATTATAGCAATCAGCCCCAGCATTTT	CASSELRDYSNQPQHF
few	TRBV2	TRBJ2-7	NA	TGTGCCAGCAGAGGCGGGGTCTACGAGCAGTACTTC	CASRGGVYEQYF
medium-sized	TRBV6-6	TRBJ1-1	NA	TGTGCCAGCAGACGCGAGGACACTGAAGCTTTCTTT	CASRREDTEAFF
medium-sized	TRBV3-1/TRBV3-2	TRBJ2-2	NA	TGTGCCAGCAGCTATACAACGAACACCGGGGAGCTGTTTTTT	CASSYTTNTGELFF